The T cell receptor (beta chain) described here comes from a study of cytomegalovirus exposure and HLA in healthy donors. Study outcomes and limitations: With further analysis later on, most CMV-associated TCR beta chains appeared HLA-restricted. According to reports, the classifier identified cytomegalovirus status with high specificity and sensitivity. An observed cluster of highly shared sequence variants was recorded as a likely sequencing artifact. Earlier analysis looked at TCR beta V segments, and most were productive about 87% or about 30% of the time.

It was with 60 Vbeta and 13 Jbeta primers that the PCR ran. Profiled with immunoSEQ multiplex PCR; TCRdb holds only in-frame clones, not every one. This sample has 130,000 or so clones, with over 70% found just once. The ends were cut back, 7 bases at V and 6 bases at J, with 21 bases in the middle. The CDR3 loop spans 15 amino acids. The germline V gene has CDR1 SNHLY and CDR2 FYNNEI. As concerns this clone: Its target is unknown.

Sequences were obtained from PBMCs. The clonotype comes from a woman in her thirties or forties in good health and CMV-seropositive. The J gene is TRBJ1-2, the V gene TRBV2, with D possibly matching TRBD1 (6 bases). The CDR3 coding sequence is TGTGCCAGCAATTTCGCGGGGGCTGGCGGCCATGGCTACACCTTC. It codes for CASNFAGAGGHGYTF.